This T cell receptor (beta chain) is drawn from a study of identical twins. MiXCR was run by TCRdb on the 5' RACE reads, yielding one entry per CDR3 protein. Among approximately 300,000 distinct CDR3 sequences listed, less than 9.5% were seen once. Germline V gene sequence: CDR1 GTSNPN, CDR2 SVGIG (reference sequence). V shed 5 bases and J 5 bases; nucleotides not matched to a gene: 8. This CDR3 contains 14 residues. The data also belong to a second study, concerning yellow fever vaccine responses in identical twins. In that study: Twin vaccine T cell responses reportedly seemed partly convergent, partly personalized.

The chain joins TRBV30 to TRBJ1-2, with 10 bases fitting TRBD1. This receptor was obtained from a woman under 30 in good health. Sequencing used CD8+ T cells sorted from blood. CDR3 region: CAWLMDRGGYGYTF. The CDR3 nucleotides read TGTGCCTGGTTGATGGACAGGGGGGGGTATGGCTACACCTTC.